This T cell receptor (beta chain) comes out of a study of cytomegalovirus exposure and HLA in healthy donors. About the study: Most genotyped donors, around four fifths of 398, had Caucasian-associated genetic ancestry. General study points: A prior analysis recorded that most TCR beta V segments were productive about 87% or about 30% of the time.

A remark on this clone: No antigen is known for it.

This cohort consisted of healthy bone marrow donors. The V segment lost 1 base and the J segment 2 bases; nucleotides outside the gene matches: 7. Germline CDR1 and CDR2: LGHNA and YSLEER. This CDR3 spans 16 amino acids. PCR primers comprised 60 Vbeta and 13 Jbeta primers. TCRdb's copy holds only in-frame clones and misses some; the assay was immunoSEQ multiplex PCR. Of fewer than 85,000 clones in the sample, 65% to 85% were seen once. The sequence was collected from a man aged 60 to 69 in good health and CMV-seropositive. Sequencing input: PBMCs. The rearrangement joins TRBV4-3 to TRBJ2-5; 7 positions match TRBD1. CDR3 DNA: TGCGCCAGCAGCCAAGTAACTGGGACAGCTCAAGAGACCCAGTACTTC. Its translation is CASSQVTGTAQETQYF.